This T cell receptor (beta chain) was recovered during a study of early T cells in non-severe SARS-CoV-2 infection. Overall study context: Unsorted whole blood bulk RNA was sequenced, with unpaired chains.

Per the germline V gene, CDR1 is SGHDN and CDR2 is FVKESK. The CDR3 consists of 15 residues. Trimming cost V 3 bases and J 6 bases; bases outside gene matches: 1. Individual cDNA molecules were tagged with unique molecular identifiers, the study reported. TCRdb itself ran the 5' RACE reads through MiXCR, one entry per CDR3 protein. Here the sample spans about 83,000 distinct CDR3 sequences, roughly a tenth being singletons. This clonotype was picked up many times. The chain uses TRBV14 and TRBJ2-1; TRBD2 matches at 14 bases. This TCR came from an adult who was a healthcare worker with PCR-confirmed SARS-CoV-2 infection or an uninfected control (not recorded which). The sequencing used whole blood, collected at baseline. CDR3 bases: TGTGCCAGCAGCCAGGGACTAGCGGGAGTCAATGAGCAGTTCTTC. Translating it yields CASSQGLAGVNEQFF.